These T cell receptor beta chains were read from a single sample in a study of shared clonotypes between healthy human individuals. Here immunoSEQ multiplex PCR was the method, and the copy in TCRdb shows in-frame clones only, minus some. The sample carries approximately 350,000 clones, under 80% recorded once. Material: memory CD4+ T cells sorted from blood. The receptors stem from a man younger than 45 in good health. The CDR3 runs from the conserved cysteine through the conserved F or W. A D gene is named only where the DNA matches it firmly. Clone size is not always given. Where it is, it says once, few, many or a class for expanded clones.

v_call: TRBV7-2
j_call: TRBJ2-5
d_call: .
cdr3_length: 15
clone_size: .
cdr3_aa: CASSLVWSNEETQYF
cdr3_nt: TGTGCCAGCAGCTTAGTCTGGAGCAACGAAGAGACCCAGTACTTC

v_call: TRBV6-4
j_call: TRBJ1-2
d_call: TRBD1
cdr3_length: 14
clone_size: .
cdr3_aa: CASRRDSSWYGYTF
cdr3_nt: TGTGCCAGCCGGAGGGACAGTAGCTGGTATGGCTACACCTTC

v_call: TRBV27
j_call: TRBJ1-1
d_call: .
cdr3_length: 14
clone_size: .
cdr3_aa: CASSSSWGGTEAFF
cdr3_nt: TGTGCCAGCAGTTCCTCGTGGGGGGGCACTGAAGCTTTCTTT

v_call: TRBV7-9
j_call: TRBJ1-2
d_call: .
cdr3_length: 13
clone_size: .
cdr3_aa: CASSGPGGYGYTF
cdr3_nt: TGTGCCAGCAGCGGACCAGGCGGCTATGGCTACACCTTC

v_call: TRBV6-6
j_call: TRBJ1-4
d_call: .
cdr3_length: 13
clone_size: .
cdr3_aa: CASSSSENEKLFF
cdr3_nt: TGTGCCAGCAGTTCCAGCGAAAATGAAAAACTGTTTTTT

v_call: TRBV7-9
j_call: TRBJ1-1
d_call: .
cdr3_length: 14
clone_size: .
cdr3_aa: CASSLAQRSDEAFF
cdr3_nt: TGTGCCAGCAGCTTAGCCCAGAGGAGTGATGAAGCTTTCTTT

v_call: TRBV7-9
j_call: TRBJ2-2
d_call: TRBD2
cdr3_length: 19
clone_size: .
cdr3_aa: CASSASAGSLAGSTGELFF
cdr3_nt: TGTGCCAGCAGCGCCAGCGCAGGGAGCCTAGCGGGATCCACCGGGGAGCTGTTTTTT

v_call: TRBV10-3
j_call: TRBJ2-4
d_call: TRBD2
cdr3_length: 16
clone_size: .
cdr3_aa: CAIAGTSGGGENIQYF
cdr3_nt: TGTGCCATCGCCGGGACTAGCGGGGGTGGGGAAAACATTCAGTACTTC

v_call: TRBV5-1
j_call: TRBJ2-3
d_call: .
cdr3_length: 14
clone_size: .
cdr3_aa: CASSLVKSADTQYF
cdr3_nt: TGCGCCAGCAGCTTGGTGAAGTCCGCAGATACGCAGTATTTT

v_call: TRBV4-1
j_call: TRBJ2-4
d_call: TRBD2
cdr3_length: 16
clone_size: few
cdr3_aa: CASSQELGLPKNIQYF
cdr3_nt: TGCGCCAGCAGCCAAGAGCTGGGACTACCCAAAAACATTCAGTACTTC

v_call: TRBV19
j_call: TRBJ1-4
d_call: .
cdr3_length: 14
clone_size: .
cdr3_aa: CASSMAGLNEKLFF
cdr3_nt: TGTGCCAGTAGTATGGCGGGGCTTAATGAAAAACTGTTTTTT

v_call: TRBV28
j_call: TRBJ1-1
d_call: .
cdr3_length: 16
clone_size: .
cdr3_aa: CASSPPGRAMNTEAFF
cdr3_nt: TGTGCCAGCAGTCCCCCTGGACGGGCCATGAACACTGAAGCTTTCTTT

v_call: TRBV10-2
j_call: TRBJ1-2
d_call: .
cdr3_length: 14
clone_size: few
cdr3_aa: CASSESSREDGYTF
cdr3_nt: TGCGCCAGCAGTGAGTCGAGCAGGGAAGATGGCTACACCTTC

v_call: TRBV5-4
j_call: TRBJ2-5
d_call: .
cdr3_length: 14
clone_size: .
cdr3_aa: CASSLENRGETQYF
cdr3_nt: TGTGCCAGCAGCTTGGAGAATCGGGGGGAGACCCAGTACTTC

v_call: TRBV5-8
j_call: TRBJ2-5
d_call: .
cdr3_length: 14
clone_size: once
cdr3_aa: CASSPGGAQETQYF
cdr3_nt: TGTGCCAGCAGCCCTGGAGGAGCCCAAGAGACCCAGTACTTC

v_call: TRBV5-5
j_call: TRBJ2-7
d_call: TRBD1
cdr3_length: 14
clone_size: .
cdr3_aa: CASSPRQGSYEQYF
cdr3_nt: TGTGCCAGCAGCCCCCGACAGGGCTCCTACGAGCAGTACTTC